The present entry profiles one T cell receptor (beta chain) with its context. Its antigen is not known. V shed 5 bases and J 2 bases; nucleotides not matched to a gene: 2. CDR1 and CDR2 from the germline V gene are MDHEN and SYDVKM. The CDR3 runs 13 residues. Expressed TCRB transcripts were sequenced because the isolated RNA had all been reverse transcribed beforehand. Assay: immunoSEQ multiplex PCR; the TCRdb copy retains only in-frame clones and omits some. This sample carries about 150,000 clones, roughly 48% of them seen once, and the ten largest clones take under 0.5%. This record comes from a study of beta chain features in type 1 diabetes. For the study at large: Healthy donors resembled patients in age, gender and cell yields. Across the samples, roughly 98,000,000 sorted cells were examined in total. Findings of the study overall: A potential PCR bias toward shorter templates would be equal in patient and control samples. High TCR expression in some cells could lead to their over-representation in cDNA sequencing.

The sequence came from a man aged 18 to 30 in good health. V gene TRBV28 combines with J gene TRBJ2-7; 8 bases agree with TRBD2. The sequenced sample was Tregs from blood. CDR3 region: CASSGLAPYEQYF. The CDR3 DNA follows: TGTGCCAGCAGTGGACTAGCTCCCTACGAGCAGTACTTC.